This T cell receptor beta chain was recorded in a study of T cells in Graves' hyperthyroidism and ophthalmopathy. Looking at the study overall: Peripheral blood was taken when the disease was first diagnosed, before any treatment began. General study points: The majority of expanded thyroid clonotypes above 0.001 also appeared in blood.

V lost 4 bases and J lost 5, with 8 bases in between. Germline V lookup: CDR1 SEHNR, CDR2 FQNEAQ (reference sequence). There are 12 residues in the CDR3. The PBMCs had their origin in roughly 10 ml of fresh peripheral blood. TCR beta CDR3 regions were amplified from RNA. A set of HTBI primers served as the primers for a first-round RT-PCR of the TCR CDR3. A single record per CDR3 protein comes from TCRdb applying MiXCR to the multiplex PCR reads. The sample holds around 250,000 distinct CDR3 sequences; more than 14% are singletons and the top ten take about 14%. This clonotype was counted many times. The antigen remains undetermined.

This rearrangement joins TRBV7-9 to TRBJ1-1, with D hard to call. This sequence originates from a woman aged 40 to 50 with Graves' hyperthyroidism that later progressed to Graves' ophthalmopathy. Sequenced input: blood. The DNA of the CDR3 is TGTGCCAGCAGCTACGAGAGGACTGAAGCTTTCTTT. Amino acids: CASSYERTEAFF.